A single sample is the source of the 14 T cell receptor beta chains below, sequenced in a study of CD8 T cells in ankylosing spondylitis. TCRdb re-called the 5' RACE reads with MiXCR, one entry per CDR3 protein. The table lists some 92,000 distinct CDR3 sequences, under 30% of them singletons. The sample taken for sequencing was blood, either unsorted or a sorted T cell fraction (not recorded which). These receptors were collected from a male donor with ankylosing spondylitis or in good health (not recorded which).

This chain joins TRBV5-1 and TRBJ2-3; no reliable D call. V gave up 0 bases and J gave up 0 bases, with 11 bases separating them. Germline CDR1 and CDR2: SGHRS and YFSETQ. The CDR3 totals 16 residues. The CDR3 DNA reads as TGCGCCAGCAGCTTGGGTGGGTCTCCTAGCACAGATACGCAGTATTTT. It yields the protein CASSLGGSPSTDTQYF. The variable domain in full, completed from reference TRBV5-1 and TRBJ2-3, reads KAGVTQTPRYLIKTRGQQVTLSCSPISGHRSVSWYQQTPGQGLQFLFEYFSETQRNKGNFPGRFSGRQFSNSRSEMNVSTLELGDSALYLCASSLGGSPSTDTQYFGPGTRLTVL.

This clonotype was counted a few times. This chain joins TRBV5-1 and TRBJ2-1; D may be TRBD1 (6 bases). Germline V CDR1 and CDR2: SGHRS, YFSETQ. The CDR3 is made up of 15 amino acids. Trimming shortened V by 4 bases and J by 3 bases, and 14 bases separated the two germline ends. CDR3: CASSLGSGVYNEQFF. CDR3 DNA: TGCGCCAGCAGCCTCGGATCAGGGGTCTACAATGAGCAGTTCTTC.

V is TRBV7-7 and J is TRBJ2-3; D is undetermined. This CDR3 spans 13 amino acids. The germline V and J ends were trimmed by 1 base and 3 bases, with 5 bases remaining between them. Per the germline V gene, CDR1 is SSHAT and CDR2 is FNYEAQ (reference sequence). The CDR3 reads CASSLGRTDTQYF. The CDR3 coding sequence is TGTGCCAGCAGCTTAGGGCGGACAGATACGCAGTATTTT.

In this sample, this clonotype turned up a few times. The J gene is TRBJ2-3, the V gene TRBV7-3, with D perhaps given as TRBD1 or TRBD2 (5 bases each). Between the trimmed V and J ends, which lost 5 bases and 2 bases, there was a span of 11 bases. This CDR3 has 14 amino acids. Germline V gene data show CDR1 as SGHTA and CDR2 as FQGTGA. The CDR3: CASSLGTNTDTQYF. The CDR3 DNA is TGTGCCAGCAGCCTAGGGACGAACACAGATACGCAGTATTTT.

This sequence joins TRBV5-1 and TRBJ1-4; D is possibly TRBD1 (6 bases). The length of the CDR3 is 14 residues. CDR1 is SGHRS and CDR2 is YFSETQ in the germline V gene. With 3 bases removed from V and 5 bases from J, the gap between germline ends came to 11 bases. The CDR3 sequence: CASSSGTLNEKLFF. The CDR3 DNA sequence: TGCGCCAGCAGCTCTGGGACACTGAATGAAAAACTGTTTTTT.

V and J are TRBV2 and TRBJ1-6; 9 nucleotides agree with TRBD1. The CDR3 is 16 residues long. The germline CDR1 and CDR2 sequences are SNHLY and FYNNEI. V trimming: 3 bases; J trimming: 9 bases; junction bases outside the gene matches: 9. CDR3 region: CASSEQPGTGSSPLHF. CDR3 sequence (DNA): TGTGCCAGCAGTGAGCAACCTGGGACAGGGAGTTCACCCCTCCACTTT.

The V and J genes are TRBV5-1 and TRBJ1-1; D is ambiguous. The CDR3 contains 13 residues. V dropped 2 bases and J dropped 2 bases, with 7 bases sitting between them. CDR1 and CDR2 from the germline V gene are SGHRS and YFSETQ. The CDR3 spells CASSFDPNTEAFF. CDR3 sequence (DNA): TGCGCCAGCAGCTTTGACCCAAACACTGAAGCTTTCTTT.

This clonotype has more than one count but fewer than ten. The rearrangement joins TRBV12-3 or TRBV12-4 to TRBJ1-5, with 7 nucleotides matching TRBD1. V gave up 1 base and J gave up 9 bases; unmatched junction bases: 0. CDR3 size: 12 residues. The CDR3 DNA sequence: TGTGCCAGCAGTTTAGGACAGGGGCCCCAGCATTTT. It yields the protein CASSLGQGPQHF.

Only a few counts were recorded for this clonotype. J is TRBJ2-2 and V is TRBV5-6; no reliable D call. The CDR3 sequence is 13 residues long. Germline V CDR1 and CDR2: SGHDT, YYEEEE. Trimming removed 2 bases from V and 4 bases from J, with 6 bases in between. This CDR3 is CASSLGVTGELFF. CDR3 DNA: TGTGCCAGCAGCTTAGGTGTCACCGGGGAGCTGTTTTTT.

This clonotype occurred many times. The CDR3 region has the DNA TGCAGCACCCGGGACAACCAAGAGACCCAGTACTTC. Translating gives CSTRDNQETQYF. The chain is built from TRBV29-1 and TRBJ2-5; D possibly corresponds to TRBD1 (6 bases). This CDR3 has 12 residues. Trimming pared 8 bases from V and 0 bases from J, leaving 10 bases between. CDR1 SQVTM and CDR2 ANQGSEA come from the germline V gene.

The chain is built from TRBV6-1 and TRBJ2-2; D call uncertain. The germline CDR1 and CDR2 sequences are MNHNS and SASEGT. Deletions cut 10 bases from V and 1 base from J, with 13 bases between. The CDR3 extends over 14 amino acids. Here the CDR3 DNA reads TGTGCCACCCTTCCTACAATGAACACCGGGGAGCTGTTTTTT. This encodes CATLPTMNTGELFF.

This clonotype was seen a few times. The chain uses TRBV7-8 and TRBJ2-3; D is ambiguous. The V gene lost 2 bases and the J gene lost 4 bases, with 7 bases spanning the gap. The CDR3 runs to 13 residues. Germline CDR1 reads SGHVS; CDR2 reads FQNEAQ. This CDR3 is CASSLNSPDTQYF. The DNA of the CDR3 is TGTGCCAGCAGCTTAAATAGTCCAGATACGCAGTATTTT.

This clonotype was counted only a few times. The genes are TRBV20-1 and TRBJ2-1, with TRBD2 matching 7 bases. The V and J ends lost 0 bases and 0 bases, in that order; junction bases with no gene match: 20. The germline V gene has CDR1 DFQATT and CDR2 SNEGSKA (reference sequence). CDR3 length equals 21 residues. Here the CDR3 DNA reads TGCAGTGCTAGAGATTCCCATGGGCGGGGGATTCCCACTAGCTCCTACAATGAGCAGTTCTTC. Encoded protein: CSARDSHGRGIPTSSYNEQFF.

This chain links TRBV20-1 with TRBJ2-1; TRBD2 might be the D (6 bases). With 1 base removed from V and 0 bases from J, the gap between germline ends came to 16 bases. The length of the CDR3 is 17 residues. Germline values: CDR1 DFQATT, CDR2 SNEGSKA (reference sequence). The CDR3 DNA is TGCAGTGCTAGAGGCGTGTCAGCGGGCAACTCCTACAATGAGCAGTTCTTC. Protein: CSARGVSAGNSYNEQFF.